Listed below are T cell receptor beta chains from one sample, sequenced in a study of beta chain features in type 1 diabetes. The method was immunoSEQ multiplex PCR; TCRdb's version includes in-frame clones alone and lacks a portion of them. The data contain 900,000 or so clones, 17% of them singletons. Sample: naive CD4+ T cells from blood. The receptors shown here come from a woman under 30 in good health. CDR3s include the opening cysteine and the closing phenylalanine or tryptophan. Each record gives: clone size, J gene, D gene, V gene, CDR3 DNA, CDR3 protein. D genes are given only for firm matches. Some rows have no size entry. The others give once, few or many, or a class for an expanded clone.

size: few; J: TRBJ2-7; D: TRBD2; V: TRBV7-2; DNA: TGTGCCAGCAGCTTAGTTGGGGCGGGAGGATCATACGAGCAGTACTTC; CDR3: CASSLVGAGGSYEQYF
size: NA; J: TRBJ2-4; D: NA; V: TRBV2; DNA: TGTGCCAGCAGGGAGGGAGGAAACATTCAGTACTTC; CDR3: CASREGGNIQYF
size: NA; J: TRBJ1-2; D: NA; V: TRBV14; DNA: TGTGCCAGCAGCCAAAGACCAGGACCGAGCGGCTATGGCTACACCTTC; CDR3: CASSQRPGPSGYGYTF
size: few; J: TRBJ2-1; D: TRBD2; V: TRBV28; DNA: TGTGCCAGCATGGCGGGGGGTACGAGGACGAGGTATGAGCAGTTCTTC; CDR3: CASMAGGTRTRYEQFF
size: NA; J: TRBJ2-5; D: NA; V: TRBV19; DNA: TGTGCCAGTAGTATAATGGGCAGGAGGGGAGAGACCCAGTACTTC; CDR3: CASSIMGRRGETQYF
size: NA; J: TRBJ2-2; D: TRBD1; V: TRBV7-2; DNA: TGTGCCAGCCACAAGATGAGACAGGGGGCGCCCACCGGGGAGCTGTTTTTT; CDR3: CASHKMRQGAPTGELFF
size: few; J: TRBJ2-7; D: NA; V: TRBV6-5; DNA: TGTGCCAGCAGTTTACCCCCCTCCTACGAGCAGTACTTC; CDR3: CASSLPPSYEQYF
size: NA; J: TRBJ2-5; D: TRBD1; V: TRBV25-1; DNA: TGTGCCAGCAGTGGGACACCGGGACAGAATCAAGAGACCCAGTACTTC; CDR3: CASSGTPGQNQETQYF
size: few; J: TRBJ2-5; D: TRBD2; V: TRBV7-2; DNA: TGTGCCAGCAGCTTAGCGGTGGTAGCGGGAGAGACCCAGTACTTC; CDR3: CASSLAVVAGETQYF
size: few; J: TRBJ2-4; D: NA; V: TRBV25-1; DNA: TGTGCCAGCAGTGGGGTGAGGGGAGCCAAAAACATTCAGTACTTC; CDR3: CASSGVRGAKNIQYF
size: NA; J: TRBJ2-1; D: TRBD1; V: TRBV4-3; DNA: TGCGCCAGCAGCCAAAGCGGGACAGGGGGCAATGAGCAGTTCTTC; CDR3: CASSQSGTGGNEQFF
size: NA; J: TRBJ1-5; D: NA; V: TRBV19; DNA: TGTGCCAGTAGTATCGTCGGGCTGAGGAATCAGCCCCAGCATTTT; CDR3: CASSIVGLRNQPQHF
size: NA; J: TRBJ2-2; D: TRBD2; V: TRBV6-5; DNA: TGTGCCAGCAGTGGACTAGCGGGAATCACCGGGGAGCTGTTTTTT; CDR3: CASSGLAGITGELFF
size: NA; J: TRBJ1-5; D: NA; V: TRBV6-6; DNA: TGTGCCAGCACATACACCGGGACTAACAATCAGCCCCAGCATTTT; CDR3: CASTYTGTNNQPQHF
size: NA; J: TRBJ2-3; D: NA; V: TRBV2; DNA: TGTGCCAGCAGTGATGGGGATACGCAGTATTTT; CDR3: CASSDGDTQYF
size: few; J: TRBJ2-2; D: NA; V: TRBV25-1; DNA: TGTGCCAGCAGTGAACAGGGGAGGGACACCGGGGAGCTGTTTTTT; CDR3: CASSEQGRDTGELFF
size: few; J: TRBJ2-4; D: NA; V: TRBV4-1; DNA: TGCGCCAGCAGCCCGCCGGAGGGGCAGATGGGCATTCAGTACTTC; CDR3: CASSPPEGQMGIQYF
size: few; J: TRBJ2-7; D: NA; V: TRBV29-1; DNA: TGCAGCGTTGCGGGTGTTGTTACGGGGGATTCATCTCTCGAGCAGTACTTC; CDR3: CSVAGVVTGDSSLEQYF
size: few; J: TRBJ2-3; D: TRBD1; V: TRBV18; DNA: TGTGCCAGCTCACCAACGGGACAGGGCCCAGATACGCAGTATTTT; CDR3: CASSPTGQGPDTQYF
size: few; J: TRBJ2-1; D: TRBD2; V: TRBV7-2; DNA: TGTGCCAGCAGCCAGGGACTAGCGTGGAATGAGCAGTTCTTC; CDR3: CASSQGLAWNEQFF
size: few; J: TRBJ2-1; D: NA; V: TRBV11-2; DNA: TGTGCCAGCAGCTTATCCCCGATGGGGCTTCGATACAATGAGCAGTTCTTC; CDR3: CASSLSPMGLRYNEQFF
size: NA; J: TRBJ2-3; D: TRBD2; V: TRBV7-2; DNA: TGTGCCAGCAGCCCTCTTAGCGGGAGAAGGCAGTATTTT; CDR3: CASSPLSGRRQYF
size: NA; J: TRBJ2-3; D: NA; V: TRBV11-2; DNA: TGTGCCAGCAGCTTCGGGTGGGTGGACTGGCAGTATTTT; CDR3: CASSFGWVDWQYF
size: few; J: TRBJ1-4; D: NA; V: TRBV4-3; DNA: TGCGCCAGCAGCCAAGAGCGGCGGCGGGGTTTGAATGAAAAACTGTTTTTT; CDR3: CASSQERRRGLNEKLFF
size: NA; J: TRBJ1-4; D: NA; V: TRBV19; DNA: TGTGCCAGTAGTATTGTTCACGGCGGCGGTGTAGAGGAAAAACTGTTTTTT; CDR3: CASSIVHGGGVEEKLFF
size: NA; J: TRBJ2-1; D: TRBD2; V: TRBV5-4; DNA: TGTGCCAGCAGCTTTGGCGGGAGTAATGAGCAGTTCTTC; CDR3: CASSFGGSNEQFF
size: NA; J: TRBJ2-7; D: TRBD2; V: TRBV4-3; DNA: TGCGCCAGCAGCCAAGATTATAGCGGGAGACACTACGAGCAGTACTTC; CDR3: CASSQDYSGRHYEQYF
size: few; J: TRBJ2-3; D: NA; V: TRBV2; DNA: TGTGCCAGCAGTGACACGCCGAGCGCCGCTAGCACAGATACGCAGTATTTT; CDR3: CASSDTPSAASTDTQYF
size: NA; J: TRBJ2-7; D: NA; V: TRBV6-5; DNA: TGTGCCAGCAGTTACTGGCAGGGCGAGCAGTACTTC; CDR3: CASSYWQGEQYF
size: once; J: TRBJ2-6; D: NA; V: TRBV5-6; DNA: TGTTCCACCACAGTCCTTGGGGCCAACGTCCTGACTTTC; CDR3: CSTTVLGANVLTF
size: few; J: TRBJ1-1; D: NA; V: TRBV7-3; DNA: TGTGCCAGCAGCTCGGGGGTAGGGACTGAAGCTTTCTTT; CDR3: CASSSGVGTEAFF
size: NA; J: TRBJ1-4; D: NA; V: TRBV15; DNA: TGTGCCACCAGCAGGGGACGGGGAGAAAAACTGTTTTTT; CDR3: CATSRGRGEKLFF
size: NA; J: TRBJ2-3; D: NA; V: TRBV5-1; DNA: TGCGCCAGCAGCTCGGCCGGGACTAGCACAGATACGCAGTATTTT; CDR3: CASSSAGTSTDTQYF
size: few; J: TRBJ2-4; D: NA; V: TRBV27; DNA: TGTGCCAGCACGAGCAGGGGCAAAAACATTCAGTACTTC; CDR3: CASTSRGKNIQYF
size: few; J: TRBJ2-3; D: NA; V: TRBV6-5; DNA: TGTGCCAGCAGTTACGGTAGCGAGAGCACCACAGATACGCAGTATTTT; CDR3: CASSYGSESTTDTQYF
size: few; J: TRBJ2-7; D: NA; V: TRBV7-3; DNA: TGTGCCAGCAGCTTAGGGCCCCTGGGCGAGCAGTACTTC; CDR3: CASSLGPLGEQYF
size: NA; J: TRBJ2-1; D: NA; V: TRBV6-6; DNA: TGTGCCAGCAGTTATAATGGGAGAAGCAATGAGCAGTTCTTC; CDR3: CASSYNGRSNEQFF
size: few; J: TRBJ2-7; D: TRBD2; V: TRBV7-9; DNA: TGTGCCAGCAGCTTAGGTTTGGCTAGCGGGAGGTACGAGCAGTACTTC; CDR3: CASSLGLASGRYEQYF
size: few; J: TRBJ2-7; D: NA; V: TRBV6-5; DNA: TGTGCCAGCACCAGGGCCCAGGGTTTCTACGAGCAGTACTTC; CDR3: CASTRAQGFYEQYF
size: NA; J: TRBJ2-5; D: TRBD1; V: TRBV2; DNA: TGTGCCAGCAACAAAGCGTCGGGACAGGGGGAGACCCAGTACTTC; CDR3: CASNKASGQGETQYF
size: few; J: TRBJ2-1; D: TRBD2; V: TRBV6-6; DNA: TGTGCCAGCAGTTACTCGACTAGCGGGGTGGGCCTGGAGCAGTTCTTC; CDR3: CASSYSTSGVGLEQFF
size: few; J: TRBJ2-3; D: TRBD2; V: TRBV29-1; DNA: TGCAGCGTTGACCTACAGGGACTAGCGGGAGTGGGACTTCACACAGATACGCAGTATTTT; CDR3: CSVDLQGLAGVGLHTDTQYF